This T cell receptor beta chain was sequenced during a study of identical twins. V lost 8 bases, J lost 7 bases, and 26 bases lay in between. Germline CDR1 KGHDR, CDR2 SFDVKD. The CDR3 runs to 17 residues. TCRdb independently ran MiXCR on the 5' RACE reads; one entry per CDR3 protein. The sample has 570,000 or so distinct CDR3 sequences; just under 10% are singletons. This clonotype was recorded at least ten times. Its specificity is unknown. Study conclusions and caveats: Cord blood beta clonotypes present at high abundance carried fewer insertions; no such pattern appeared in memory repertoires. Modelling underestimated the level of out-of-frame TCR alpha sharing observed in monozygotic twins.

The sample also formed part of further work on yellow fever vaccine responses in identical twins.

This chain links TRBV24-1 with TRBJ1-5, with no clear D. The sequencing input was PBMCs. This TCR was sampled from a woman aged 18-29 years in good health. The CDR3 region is CATIYPRRKPRAQPQHF. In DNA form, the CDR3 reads TGTGCCACCATTTATCCCAGGAGGAAGCCTCGGGCCCAGCCCCAGCATTTT.